The source of this T cell receptor beta chain is a study of cytomegalovirus exposure and HLA in healthy donors. Whole-study findings and limits: TCR beta chain V- and J-gene trimming was linked, in a later analysis, to a missense variant in DCLRE1C. Later work found most CMV-associated TCR beta chains apparently HLA-restricted.

CDR3 length: 15 residues. Trimming removed 2 bases at V and 6 bases at J, with 16 bases between. Germline loops: CDR1 GTSNPN, CDR2 SVGIG (reference sequence). A multiplex PCR was run with 60 Vbeta primers and 13 Jbeta primers. Clones were read by immunoSEQ multiplex PCR, and TCRdb kept only the in-frame ones, dropping some. The sample holds roughly 160,000 clones, roughly 76% seen once. Notes on this clone: Its antigen is still unknown.

J is TRBJ1-4 and V is TRBV30; D perhaps matches TRBD1 (5 bases). The sequencing sample was made of PBMCs. The clonotype originates from a male donor in good health and CMV-seronegative. The DNA for the CDR3 is TGTGCCTGGAGTAGAGGCGGGGCGCCTTATGAAAAACTGTTTTTT. Its protein product is CAWSRGGAPYEKLFF. Based on the CDR3 plus reference TRBV30 and TRBJ1-4, the full variable domain is SQTIHQWPATLVQPVGSPLSLECTVEGTSNPNLYWYRQAAGRGLQLLFYSVGIGQISSEVPQNLSASRPQDRQFILSSKKLLLSDSGFYLCAWSRGGAPYEKLFFGSGTQLSVL.